Reported below is one TCR beta chain. The assay was immunoSEQ multiplex PCR, and TCRdb's table has in-frame clones only and misses some. The table shows tens of thousands of clones, with 86% occurring only once. This sample stems from a study of blood T cell repertoires in COVID-19. The overall study: PBMCs, B-cell-depleted T cells, or T cells were the source of the cDNA or gDNA that made up the material.

The sequencing sample was made of peripheral blood. The sequence was obtained from a man aged 35 to 55 with active COVID-19.

The CDR3 DNA reads as TGTGCCAGCAGTGATCTGGATTCAGAGGATGAAAAACTGTTTTTT. Translated, it gives CASSDLDSEDEKLFF. The chain has TRBV25-1 and TRBJ1-4; D call uncertain. Germline V gene sequence: CDR1 MGHDK, CDR2 SYGVNS. Trimming shortened V by 3 bases and J by 6 bases, and 14 bases separated the two germline ends. This CDR3 comprises 15 residues.